Listed below are T cell receptor beta chains from one sample, sequenced in a study of cytomegalovirus exposure and HLA in healthy donors. Sequencing used immunoSEQ multiplex PCR; TCRdb keeps in-frame clones, though not all of them. The sample consists of fewer than 200,000 clones, about 89% of them appearing once. Sequencing was performed on PBMCs. These TCRs come from a man aged 25 to 40 in good health and CMV-seropositive. Both conserved end residues are part of each CDR3. The D gene is left open where the match is weak. Size tells how often a clone was seen (once, few, many) or the class of an expanded clone, and some rows leave it out.

v_gene: TRBV6-6; d_gene: TRBD1; abundance: NA; len: 14; j_gene: TRBJ1-2; CDR3aa: CASTLGDRAYGYTF; CDR3nt: TGTGCCAGCACCTTAGGGGACAGGGCCTATGGCTACACCTTC
v_gene: TRBV6-1; d_gene: TRBD2; abundance: NA; len: 14; j_gene: TRBJ2-3; CDR3aa: CASSEAGLAGPQYF; CDR3nt: TGTGCCAGCAGTGAAGCGGGACTAGCGGGGCCGCAGTATTTT
v_gene: TRBV27; d_gene: TRBD1; abundance: NA; len: 14; j_gene: TRBJ2-1; CDR3aa: CASTRTGGYNEQFF; CDR3nt: TGTGCCAGCACTCGGACAGGGGGTTACAATGAGCAGTTCTTC
v_gene: TRBV4-3; d_gene: NA; abundance: NA; len: 14; j_gene: TRBJ2-7; CDR3aa: CASKKRADGYEQYF; CDR3nt: TGCGCCAGCAAAAAAAGGGCGGATGGCTACGAGCAGTACTTC
v_gene: TRBV30; d_gene: TRBD1; abundance: NA; len: 14; j_gene: TRBJ2-7; CDR3aa: CAWSDPGQGNEQYF; CDR3nt: TGTGCCTGGAGTGACCCGGGACAGGGAAACGAGCAGTACTTC
v_gene: TRBV30; d_gene: NA; abundance: NA; len: 16; j_gene: TRBJ1-3; CDR3aa: CAWSGPFTGLGRTIYF; CDR3nt: TGTGCCTGGAGCGGTCCGTTTACGGGGCTCGGGCGCACCATATATTTT
v_gene: TRBV27; d_gene: NA; abundance: NA; len: 15; j_gene: TRBJ2-7; CDR3aa: CASSFGTSQGYEQYF; CDR3nt: TGTGCCAGCAGTTTCGGAACTTCTCAGGGCTACGAGCAGTACTTC
v_gene: TRBV6-6; d_gene: NA; abundance: few; len: 14; j_gene: TRBJ1-2; CDR3aa: CASSYSGSNYGYTF; CDR3nt: TGTGCCAGCAGTTACTCGGGGTCCAACTATGGCTACACCTTC
v_gene: TRBV30; d_gene: NA; abundance: NA; len: 14; j_gene: TRBJ2-1; CDR3aa: CAWSALGGQDEQFF; CDR3nt: TGTGCCTGGAGTGCCCTGGGGGGCCAAGATGAGCAGTTCTTC
v_gene: TRBV5-6; d_gene: TRBD2; abundance: NA; len: 15; j_gene: TRBJ2-3; CDR3aa: CASRGLAGGTDTQYF; CDR3nt: TGTGCCAGCAGGGGACTAGCGGGGGGCACAGATACGCAGTATTTT
v_gene: TRBV30; d_gene: TRBD1; abundance: NA; len: 14; j_gene: TRBJ1-6; CDR3aa: CAWSGGTGSSPLHF; CDR3nt: TGTGCCTGGAGTGGAGGGACAGGGTCTTCACCCCTCCACTTT
v_gene: TRBV15; d_gene: TRBD1; abundance: few; len: 14; j_gene: TRBJ2-2; CDR3aa: CATKGQGEIGELFF; CDR3nt: TGTGCCACCAAGGGACAGGGGGAGATCGGGGAGCTGTTTTTT
v_gene: TRBV7-3; d_gene: TRBD1; abundance: NA; len: 15; j_gene: TRBJ2-2; CDR3aa: CASSAGQGETGELFF; CDR3nt: TGTGCCAGCAGCGCAGGACAGGGGGAAACCGGGGAGCTGTTTTTT
v_gene: TRBV5-1; d_gene: NA; abundance: NA; len: 15; j_gene: TRBJ1-1; CDR3aa: CASSFTGSPATEAFF; CDR3nt: TGCGCCAGCAGCTTTACCGGGTCCCCCGCAACTGAAGCTTTCTTT
v_gene: TRBV11-3; d_gene: TRBD1; abundance: NA; len: 13; j_gene: TRBJ2-7; CDR3aa: CASSLGDRYEQYF; CDR3nt: TGTGCCAGCAGCTTAGGGGACAGATACGAGCAGTACTTC
v_gene: TRBV7-9; d_gene: TRBD2; abundance: NA; len: 16; j_gene: TRBJ2-1; CDR3aa: CASSRESLAAYNEQFF; CDR3nt: TGTGCCAGCAGCCGAGAGAGTCTAGCGGCGTACAATGAGCAGTTCTTC
v_gene: TRBV7-2; d_gene: TRBD2; abundance: NA; len: 17; j_gene: TRBJ2-7; CDR3aa: CASSPQTSGSGLDEQYF; CDR3nt: TGTGCCAGCAGCCCTCAGACTAGCGGGAGCGGGCTGGACGAGCAGTACTTC
v_gene: TRBV19; d_gene: TRBD1; abundance: NA; len: 14; j_gene: TRBJ1-1; CDR3aa: CASGQDRVNTEAFF; CDR3nt: TGTGCCAGTGGGCAGGACAGGGTGAACACTGAAGCTTTCTTT
v_gene: TRBV11-3; d_gene: NA; abundance: NA; len: 13; j_gene: TRBJ1-1; CDR3aa: CASSRTDNTEAFF; CDR3nt: TGTGCCAGCAGTCGGACCGATAACACTGAAGCTTTCTTT
v_gene: TRBV7-9; d_gene: NA; abundance: NA; len: 15; j_gene: TRBJ2-7; CDR3aa: CASSPRGVGSYEQYF; CDR3nt: TGTGCCAGCAGCCCCAGGGGTGTAGGGTCCTACGAGCAGTACTTC